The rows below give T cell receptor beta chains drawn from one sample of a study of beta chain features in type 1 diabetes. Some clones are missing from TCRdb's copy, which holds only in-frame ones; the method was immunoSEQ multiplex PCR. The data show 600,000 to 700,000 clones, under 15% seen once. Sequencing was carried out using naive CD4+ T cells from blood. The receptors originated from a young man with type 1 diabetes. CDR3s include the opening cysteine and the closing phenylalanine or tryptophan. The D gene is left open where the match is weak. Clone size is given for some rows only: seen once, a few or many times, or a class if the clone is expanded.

CDR3aa: CASSQVQLQGVNSTF; CDR3nt: TGTGCCAGCAGCCAAGTCCAGCTTCAGGGCGTTAATAGCACCTTC; j_gene: TRBJ1-2; v_gene: TRBV4-2; d_gene: -; abundance: -
CDR3aa: CAWSGGYGYTF; CDR3nt: TGTGCCTGGAGTGGCGGTTATGGCTACACCTTC; j_gene: TRBJ1-2; v_gene: TRBV30; d_gene: -; abundance: -
CDR3aa: CASSPRTLASTGELFF; CDR3nt: TGTGCCAGCAGCCCACGTACGCTAGCTAGTACCGGGGAGCTGTTTTTT; j_gene: TRBJ2-2; v_gene: TRBV14; d_gene: -; abundance: few
CDR3aa: CASSISRGLRETQYF; CDR3nt: TGTGCCAGCAGCATTAGCCGGGGGCTTCGTGAGACCCAGTACTTC; j_gene: TRBJ2-5; v_gene: TRBV7-9; d_gene: -; abundance: -
CDR3aa: CAISGTGNTGELFF; CDR3nt: TGTGCCATCTCCGGGACAGGGAACACCGGGGAGCTGTTTTTT; j_gene: TRBJ2-2; v_gene: TRBV10-3; d_gene: TRBD1; abundance: few
CDR3aa: CASSRDGATYEQYF; CDR3nt: TGCGCCAGCAGCCGGGACGGTGCTACCTACGAGCAGTACTTC; j_gene: TRBJ2-7; v_gene: TRBV5-1; d_gene: -; abundance: few
CDR3aa: CSAPWTETQYF; CDR3nt: TGCAGTGCTCCCTGGACTGAGACCCAGTACTTC; j_gene: TRBJ2-5; v_gene: TRBV20-1; d_gene: -; abundance: few
CDR3aa: CASSVAIGDYGYTF; CDR3nt: TGTGCCAGCAGCGTAGCTATAGGGGACTATGGCTACACCTTC; j_gene: TRBJ1-2; v_gene: TRBV9; d_gene: -; abundance: once
CDR3aa: CASSQVGGVDFLETQYF; CDR3nt: TGCGCCAGCAGCCAAGTAGGAGGGGTTGACTTTTTGGAGACCCAGTACTTC; j_gene: TRBJ2-5; v_gene: TRBV4-1; d_gene: -; abundance: few
CDR3aa: CASSQVGAPYNEQFF; CDR3nt: TGCGCCAGCAGCCAAGTAGGGGCCCCCTACAATGAGCAGTTCTTC; j_gene: TRBJ2-1; v_gene: TRBV4-3; d_gene: -; abundance: few
CDR3aa: CASSLGDRNTEAFF; CDR3nt: TGTGCCAGCAGCTTGGGGGACAGAAACACTGAAGCTTTCTTT; j_gene: TRBJ1-1; v_gene: TRBV5-4; d_gene: TRBD1; abundance: -
CDR3aa: CASITGGSTDTQYF; CDR3nt: TGTGCCAGCATTACAGGGGGAAGCACAGATACGCAGTATTTT; j_gene: TRBJ2-3; v_gene: TRBV28; d_gene: TRBD1; abundance: -
CDR3aa: CAGRRSSYEQYF; CDR3nt: TGTGCCGGCCGGAGGTCATCCTACGAGCAGTACTTC; j_gene: TRBJ2-7; v_gene: TRBV30; d_gene: -; abundance: few
CDR3aa: CSAREGNGYTF; CDR3nt: TGCAGTGCTAGGGAGGGGAATGGCTACACCTTC; j_gene: TRBJ1-2; v_gene: TRBV20-1; d_gene: -; abundance: -
CDR3aa: CASSVMGQSSYEQYF; CDR3nt: TGTGCCAGCAGTGTCATGGGACAGAGCTCCTACGAGCAGTACTTC; j_gene: TRBJ2-7; v_gene: TRBV2; d_gene: TRBD1; abundance: few
CDR3aa: CASFEQGIKAYTF; CDR3nt: TGTGCCAGCTTCGAACAGGGAATAAAGGCCTACACCTTC; j_gene: TRBJ1-2; v_gene: TRBV28; d_gene: -; abundance: -
CDR3aa: CASSIRFRGTEAFF; CDR3nt: TGTGCCAGTAGTATTAGATTCCGTGGGACTGAAGCTTTCTTT; j_gene: TRBJ1-1; v_gene: TRBV19; d_gene: -; abundance: -
CDR3aa: CASTERGGGGYTF; CDR3nt: TGTGCCAGCACCGAACGGGGTGGTGGCGGCTACACCTTC; j_gene: TRBJ1-2; v_gene: TRBV2; d_gene: -; abundance: -
CDR3aa: CASRFPGLGVLSPQYF; CDR3nt: TGTGCCAGCAGATTTCCAGGTTTGGGCGTTTTGTCTCCGCAGTACTTC; j_gene: TRBJ2-7; v_gene: TRBV7-2; d_gene: -; abundance: -
CDR3aa: CASSLGWDYSYEQYF; CDR3nt: TGTGCCAGCAGCTTAGGATGGGACTACTCCTACGAGCAGTACTTC; j_gene: TRBJ2-7; v_gene: TRBV7-2; d_gene: TRBD2; abundance: few
CDR3aa: CASSLMQGRYQPQHF; CDR3nt: TGTGCCAGCAGCTTAATGCAGGGAAGGTATCAGCCCCAGCATTTT; j_gene: TRBJ1-5; v_gene: TRBV7-2; d_gene: -; abundance: -
CDR3aa: CAWMDKTYEQYF; CDR3nt: TGTGCCTGGATGGACAAAACCTACGAGCAGTACTTC; j_gene: TRBJ2-7; v_gene: TRBV30; d_gene: -; abundance: -